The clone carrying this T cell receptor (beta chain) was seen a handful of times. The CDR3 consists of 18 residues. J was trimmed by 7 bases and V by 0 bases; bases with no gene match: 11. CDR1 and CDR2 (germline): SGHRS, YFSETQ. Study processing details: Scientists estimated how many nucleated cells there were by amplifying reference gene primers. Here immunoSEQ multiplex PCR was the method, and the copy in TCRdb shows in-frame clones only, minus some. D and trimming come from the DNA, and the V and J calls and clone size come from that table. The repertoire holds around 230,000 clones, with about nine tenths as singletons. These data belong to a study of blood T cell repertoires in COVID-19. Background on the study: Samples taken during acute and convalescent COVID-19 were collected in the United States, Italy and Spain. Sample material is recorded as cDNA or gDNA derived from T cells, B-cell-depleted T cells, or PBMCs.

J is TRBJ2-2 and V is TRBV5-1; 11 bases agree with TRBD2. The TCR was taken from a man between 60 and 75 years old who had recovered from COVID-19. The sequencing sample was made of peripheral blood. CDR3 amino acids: CASSLVPGLAVVGGELFF. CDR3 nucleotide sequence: TGCGCCAGCAGCTTGGTACCGGGACTAGCGGTGGTCGGCGGGGAGCTGTTTTTT.